This T cell receptor beta chain was sequenced in a study of blood T cell repertoires in COVID-19. Across the study: The analysed material was cDNA or gDNA that came from T cells, B-cell-depleted T cells, or PBMCs.

TCRdb keeps only in-frame clones here, not all; method: immunoSEQ multiplex PCR. Among 150,000 to 200,000 clones listed, around 72% were seen once. The source material was peripheral blood. This clonotype originated in a woman aged 80 or over with acute or convalescent COVID-19.

The CDR3 spells CASSFREPYEQYF. The DNA for the CDR3 is TGTGCCAGCAGTTTCCGGGAGCCTTACGAGCAGTACTTC. The V gene is TRBV27, the J gene TRBJ2-7; D possibly corresponds to TRBD2 (6 bases). This CDR3 is built from 13 residues. V was trimmed by 3 bases and J by 4 bases, leaving 10 bases between them. Germline-derived CDR1 and CDR2 are MNHEY and SMNVEV (reference sequence).